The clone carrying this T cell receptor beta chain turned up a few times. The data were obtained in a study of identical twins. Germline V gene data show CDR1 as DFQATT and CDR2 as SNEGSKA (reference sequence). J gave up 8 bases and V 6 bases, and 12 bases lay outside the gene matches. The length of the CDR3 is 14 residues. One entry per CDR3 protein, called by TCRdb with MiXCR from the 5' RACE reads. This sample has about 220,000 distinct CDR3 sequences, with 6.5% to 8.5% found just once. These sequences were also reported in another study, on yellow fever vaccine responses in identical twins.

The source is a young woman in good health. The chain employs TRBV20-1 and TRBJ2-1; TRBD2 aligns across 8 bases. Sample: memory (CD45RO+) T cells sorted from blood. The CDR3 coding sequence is TGCAGTGCGGAGCTTCACGGACTAGCCTATGAGCAGTTCTTC. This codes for CSAELHGLAYEQFF.